This record covers a single TCR beta chain. Its antigen is undetermined. Lacking the conserved final phenylalanine or tryptophan, this CDR3 likely reflects a read error. If patients had other autoimmune diseases, uncontrolled infections, pregnancy or lactation, they were excluded. Orbital computed tomography, together with clinical symptoms, serum thyroxine, TRAb and thyroid ultrasound, was used for diagnosis. The entry originates in a study of Graves' ophthalmopathy and Graves' hyperthyroidism. Study-level background: The stable label applied to hyperthyroidism with no ophthalmopathy within 18 months of follow-up. Overall study results and limits: In blood, most expanded thyroid clonotypes above 0.001 frequency were also detected.

For repertoire sequencing, the TCR beta CDR3 regions were amplified from RNA transcripts. The first round was an RT-PCR with HTBI primers, and the second round was a multiplex PCR. Via MiXCR, TCRdb re-called the multiplex PCR reads, giving one row per CDR3 protein. The sample includes about 500,000 distinct CDR3 sequences, 35% to 45% of them seen just once. Germline V gene data show CDR1 as SGHVS and CDR2 as FQNEAQ. CDR3 length: 16 residues. The clonotype was recovered from an adult man with Graves' hyperthyroidism. What was sequenced was peripheral blood or thyroid tissue (not recorded which). The chain links TRBV7-8 to TRBJ2-7; D is undetermined. CDR3 sequence (DNA): TGTGCCAGCTCACCAAAGTCGGGCCCAAGCTCCCACGAGCAGTACCTC. Translating it yields CASSPKSGPSSHEQYL.